This entry lists 30 T cell receptor beta chains sequenced from one sample in a study of shared clonotypes between healthy human individuals. TCRdb's table, derived via immunoSEQ multiplex PCR, lists solely in-frame clones and lacks some. The sample holds about 2 million clones, roughly 96% seen once. Sample: naive CD4+ T cells sorted from blood. Regarding subset: CD45RA+ positively selected. The receptors here all came from a man aged 18 to 30 in good health.

The genes are TRBV9 and TRBJ2-4; TRBD2 agrees at 15 bases. With V trimmed by 4 bases and J by 0 bases, 8 bases remained unmatched. This CDR3 has 19 amino acids. Germline lookup yields CDR1 SGDLS and CDR2 YYNGEE. The CDR3 coding sequence is TGTGCCAGCAGCATCGGACTAGCGGGAGGGACTAAAGCCAAAAACATTCAGTACTTC. Translating it yields CASSIGLAGGTKAKNIQYF.

Only one count was recorded for this clone. The genes are TRBV6-1 and TRBJ2-7; 7 bases map to TRBD1. Germline V gives CDR1 MNHNS, CDR2 SASEGT. There are 15 residues in the CDR3. The J segment lost 4 bases and the V segment lost 1 base, leaving 7 bases of the junction unmatched. CDR3 loop: CASSEGQGEGYEQYF. The CDR3 DNA reads TGTGCCAGCAGTGAAGGACAGGGCGAAGGGTACGAGCAGTACTTC.

In DNA form, the CDR3 reads TGCGCCAGCAGCTTGGCCCCACACGATCCTTTGAGCCTCGTCGCGGACACCATATATTTT. This gives the protein CASSLAPHDPLSLVADTIYF. The rearrangement joins TRBV5-1 to TRBJ1-3; D is undetermined. The length of the CDR3 is 20 residues. The germline V gene encodes CDR1 SGHRS and CDR2 YFSETQ. V was clipped by 0 bases and J by 8 bases, with 30 bases between them.

The V call is TRBV7-9, the J call TRBJ2-4, with 7 positions matching TRBD1. The CDR3 covers 16 residues. The J segment lost 4 bases and the V segment lost 3 bases, leaving 9 bases of the junction unmatched. Germline assignment: CDR1 SEHNR and CDR2 FQNEAQ (reference sequence). DNA for the CDR3: TGTGCCAGCAGCTTGACAGGGTCCCGATGGAAAAACATTCAGTACTTC. Translated, it gives CASSLTGSRWKNIQYF.

This chain links TRBV7-2 with TRBJ2-5; 9 bases agree with TRBD2. The V gene's germline CDR1 is SGHTA and CDR2 FQGNSA. Trimming at V came to 2 bases and at J to 5 bases, leaving 9 bases not matched to a gene. The CDR3 runs 16 residues. The CDR3 DNA sequence: TGTGCCAGCAGCTTATGGGCGGGAGGGCCTGAGGAGACCCAGTACTTC. Amino acid sequence: CASSLWAGGPEETQYF.

The chain has TRBV14 and TRBJ2-7; 8 positions match TRBD2. Losses at the gene ends were 0 bases for V and 1 base for J; bases not matched to a gene: 5. In germline, CDR1 is SGHDN, CDR2 FVKESK. This CDR3 contains 16 residues. The CDR3 is CASSQDPAGGSYEQYF. In DNA, the CDR3 is TGTGCCAGCAGCCAAGATCCGGCGGGAGGTTCCTACGAGCAGTACTTC.

The V gene is TRBV5-1, the J gene TRBJ1-1; possible D gene TRBD1, 6 bases. The CDR3 has 16 residues. V was trimmed by 4 bases and J by 0 bases, leaving 16 bases between them. The germline CDR1 and CDR2 sequences are SGHRS and YFSETQ. Written as DNA, the CDR3 is TGCGCCAGCAGCGTTGCGGTCCAGGGGATGAACACTGAAGCTTTCTTT. This gives the protein CASSVAVQGMNTEAFF.

The chain has TRBV7-6 and TRBJ2-5, with D maybe TRBD2 (5 bases). The V end lost 5 bases, the J end lost 3 bases, and 10 bases lay between the germline ends. From germline, CDR1 is SGHVS and CDR2 FNYEAQ. This CDR3 region has 13 residues. CDR3 amino acids: CASSHGLEETQYF. The CDR3 DNA follows: TGTGCCAGCAGCCATGGACTTGAAGAGACCCAGTACTTC.

In its sample, this clone was seen once. V and J are TRBV2 and TRBJ2-3; a weak D match, TRBD2 (7 bases). This CDR3 region has 15 residues. V gave up 7 bases and J gave up 5 bases, with 19 bases separating them. The germline gives CDR1 SNHLY, CDR2 FYNNEI. The CDR3 sequence: CASTGGGAFEDTQYF. The DNA for the CDR3 is TGTGCCAGCACAGGAGGGGGGGCATTTGAAGATACGCAGTATTTT.

The J gene is TRBJ1-1, the V gene TRBV10-3; 7 nucleotides line up with TRBD1. The germline V gene encodes CDR1 ENHRY and CDR2 SYGVKD. The CDR3 contains 13 residues. J was trimmed by 1 base and V by 6 bases; bases with no gene match: 2. CDR3: CAISTGANTEAFF. In DNA form, the CDR3 reads TGTGCCATCAGCACAGGGGCGAACACTGAAGCTTTCTTT.

J is TRBJ2-5 and V is TRBV7-8; D assignment may be TRBD1 or TRBD2 (5 bases each). From germline, CDR1 is SGHVS and CDR2 FQNEAQ. V was pared by 4 bases and J by 0 bases, with 18 bases between. CDR3 length: 17 residues. CDR3 residues: CASSSGTSNSHQETQYF. The DNA for the CDR3 is TGTGCCAGCAGCTCCGGGACCTCAAATAGTCACCAAGAGACCCAGTACTTC.

In this sample, this clone turned up once. The chain combines TRBV2 with TRBJ2-2; D perhaps matches TRBD2 (7 bases). CDR1 is SNHLY, CDR2 FYNNEI, per germline. The CDR3 spans 15 residues. V was cut by 5 bases and J by 3 bases, with 13 bases left in between. Here the CDR3 reads CASSFQGRDTGELFF. CDR3 nucleotide sequence: TGTGCCAGCAGTTTCCAGGGGAGGGACACCGGGGAGCTGTTTTTT.

This clone has a handful of counts. This chain links TRBV5-1 with TRBJ1-1; weak D call: TRBD1 (5 bases). The V gene's germline CDR1 is SGHRS and CDR2 YFSETQ. Trimming shortened V by 2 bases and J by 4 bases, and 12 bases separated the two germline ends. CDR3 size: 14 residues. CDR3 region: CASSFRRQGTEAFF. The CDR3 DNA sequence: TGCGCCAGCAGCTTCCGTCGGCAGGGCACTGAAGCTTTCTTT. Together with reference TRBV5-1 and TRBJ1-1, the CDR3 gives the full variable domain: KAGVTQTPRYLIKTRGQQVTLSCSPISGHRSVSWYQQTPGQGLQFLFEYFSETQRNKGNFPGRFSGRQFSNSRSEMNVSTLELGDSALYLCASSFRRQGTEAFFGQGTRLTVV.

The chain recombines TRBV6-1 with TRBJ1-5; D call uncertain. CDR3 length equals 14 residues. The V gene's germline CDR1 is MNHNS and CDR2 SASEGT. The ends were cut back, 4 bases at V and 0 bases at J, with 7 bases in the middle. In DNA, the CDR3 is TGTGCCAGCAGTGTAGTTTATAGCAATCAGCCCCAGCATTTT. Protein product: CASSVVYSNQPQHF.

This chain uses TRBV5-1 with TRBJ2-1; TRBD2 might be the D (6 bases). CDR1 and CDR2 (germline): SGHRS, YFSETQ. Between the trimmed V and J ends, which lost 2 bases and 4 bases, there was a span of 25 bases. CDR3 size: 19 residues. The CDR3 spells CASSLRDLVDYVEYNEQFF. The CDR3 region has the DNA TGCGCCAGCAGCTTACGGGACTTAGTCGACTATGTTGAGTACAATGAGCAGTTCTTC.

Concerning this clone: The junction departs from the called germline gene at one end, perhaps through a read error. The chain couples TRBV7-2 to TRBJ1-1; no clear D. Germline-derived CDR1 and CDR2 are SGHTA and FQGNSA. This CDR3 contains 15 residues. In nucleotides, the CDR3 is TGTGCCAGCAGCTTAGGTGACCGCGCTCACACTGAAGTTTTCTTT. Its translation: CASSLGDRAHTEVFF.

This clone was detected once. The chain couples TRBV11-2 to TRBJ1-1, with TRBD1 as a possible D gene (6 bases). V dropped 8 bases and J dropped 2 bases, with 18 bases sitting between them. CDR1 is SGHAT, CDR2 FQNNGV, per germline. The CDR3 contains 15 residues. DNA for the CDR3: TGTGCCAGCCTTGGGGGGCGATGGCCCAACACTGAAGCTTTCTTT. It specifies CASLGGRWPNTEAFF.

The chain combines TRBV27 with TRBJ2-7; 11 nucleotides match TRBD2. Looked up from germline, CDR1 is MNHEY and CDR2 is SMNVEV (reference sequence). The CDR3 runs to 14 residues. Unmatched junction bases numbered 16, after V lost 10 bases and J lost 11 bases. Written as DNA, the CDR3 is TGTGCCACCCGGCCCCCGCTAGCGGGGGGTTTAGAGTACTTC. Amino acid sequence: CATRPPLAGGLEYF.

This chain connects TRBV7-9 to TRBJ1-2; D perhaps matches TRBD1 (5 bases). The CDR3 has 13 residues. Trimming left V 7 bases short and J 8 bases short, with 17 bases between. From germline, CDR1 is SEHNR and CDR2 FQNEAQ (reference sequence). CDR3 DNA: TGTGCCAGCACCCTGAAGGACGGGGGAGGCTACACCTTC. This gives the protein CASTLKDGGGYTF.

V is TRBV10-1 and J is TRBJ2-3; D unclear. V was pared by 6 bases and J by 5 bases, with 12 bases between. The CDR3 has 13 amino acids. Germline V gives CDR1 WNHNN, CDR2 SYGVQD (reference sequence). The CDR3 here is CASSGFLGDTQYF. The CDR3 DNA is TGCGCCAGCAGCGGATTCCTGGGAGATACGCAGTATTTT.

The chain links TRBV10-3 to TRBJ2-7; 10 bases are a match to TRBD2. The germline gives CDR1 ENHRY, CDR2 SYGVKD. This CDR3 contains 15 residues. J was trimmed by 6 bases and V by 3 bases; bases with no gene match: 8. In nucleotides, the CDR3 is TGTGCCATCAGTGACTATCCCGGACTAGCGGTCGAGCAGTACTTC. The encoded protein is CAISDYPGLAVEQYF.

Regarding this clone: Different DNA sequences within this sample yield the same CDR3. V is TRBV19 and J is TRBJ1-5; tentative D call: TRBD1 (6 bases). Germline assignment: CDR1 LNHDA and CDR2 SQIVND (reference sequence). The CDR3 contains 14 residues. V was clipped by 4 bases and J by 2 bases, with 9 bases between them. CDR3 sequence: CASSSRQGNQPQHF. The CDR3 DNA sequence: TGTGCCAGTAGTAGTCGACAGGGCAATCAGCCCCAGCATTTT.

This clone showed up just once. DNA of the CDR3: TGCGCCAGCAGAGGTCAGAACTCCTACGAGCAGTACTTC. This sequence encodes CASRGQNSYEQYF. The chain combines TRBV5-1 with TRBJ2-7; D is uncertain. In germline, CDR1 is SGHRS, CDR2 YFSETQ. There are 13 residues in the CDR3. The V end was cut by 5 bases, the J end by 0 bases, with 9 bases between.

This chain joins TRBV9 and TRBJ2-3; the match to TRBD1 covers 9 bases. The CDR3 has 17 residues. Germline V CDR1 and CDR2: SGDLS, YYNGEE. Germline trimming cut 5 bases from V and 0 bases from J; bases unmatched to any gene: 10. The CDR3 DNA reads TGTGCCAGCAGTCCTAGAGGGGACAGGGTGAGCACAGATACGCAGTATTTT. This translates into CASSPRGDRVSTDTQYF.

This chain uses TRBV4-3 with TRBJ2-5, with D uncertain. Deletions cut 4 bases from V and 4 bases from J, with 10 bases between. Germline CDR1 reads LGHNA; CDR2 reads YSLEER. The CDR3 is 13 residues long. CDR3 sequence: CASSRRPSETQYF. The CDR3 DNA is TGCGCCAGCAGCCGGCGTCCCTCAGAGACCCAGTACTTC.

The chain joins TRBV25-1 to TRBJ2-1; D is possibly TRBD2 (5 bases). The CDR3 is 15 residues long. V was pared by 2 bases and J by 9 bases, with 17 bases between. Per the germline V gene, CDR1 is MGHDK and CDR2 is SYGVNS. Written as DNA, the CDR3 is TGTGCCAGCAGTGAAGGTGGACGGAGGTATGGTGAGCAGTTCTTC. Its translation: CASSEGGRRYGEQFF.

The J gene is TRBJ2-5, the V gene TRBV5-1, with 9 bases fitting TRBD1. This CDR3 contains 16 residues. Germline V gene lookup returns CDR1 SGHRS and CDR2 YFSETQ. V lost 4 bases to trimming and J lost 4 bases; unmatched junction nucleotides: 11. CDR3 loop: CASSRVGQGVRETQYF. The CDR3 region has the DNA TGCGCCAGCAGCCGGGTGGGACAGGGTGTACGAGAGACCCAGTACTTC. The full variable domain, with the rest looked up from reference TRBV5-1 and TRBJ2-5, is KAGVTQTPRYLIKTRGQQVTLSCSPISGHRSVSWYQQTPGQGLQFLFEYFSETQRNKGNFPGRFSGRQFSNSRSEMNVSTLELGDSALYLCASSRVGQGVRETQYFGPGTRLLVL.

This rearrangement joins TRBV7-2 to TRBJ1-6; D is uncertain. The CDR3 length is 15 residues. V was shortened by 3 bases and J by 10 bases, with 16 bases between the two germline ends. Germline V gene data show CDR1 as SGHTA and CDR2 as FQGNSA. CDR3 in DNA: TGTGCCAGCAGCTTCGAAGGGATTGTAACCTCACCCCTCCACTTT. Its translation: CASSFEGIVTSPLHF.

The chain joins TRBV10-3 to TRBJ1-3; no clear D. The V gene lost 4 bases and the J gene lost 7 bases, with 8 bases spanning the gap. This CDR3 comprises 12 residues. CDR1 and CDR2 (germline): ENHRY, SYGVKD. The CDR3: CAISGPVNTIYF. CDR3 nucleotides: TGTGCCATCAGTGGCCCCGTGAACACCATATATTTT.

The chain is built from TRBV5-4 and TRBJ2-5; 11 bases agree with TRBD2. Per germline, CDR1 SGHNT and CDR2 YYREEE (reference sequence). The CDR3 length is 18 residues. V lost 0 bases to trimming and J lost 0 bases; unmatched junction nucleotides: 7. The CDR3 is CASSLAGRGLADQETQYF. In DNA form, the CDR3 reads TGTGCCAGCAGCTTGGCGGGGAGGGGACTAGCGGACCAAGAGACCCAGTACTTC.